The 22 T cell receptor beta chains in this list originate from one sample, sequenced in a study of quantifying T cell responses using KT2 cells. In the study overall: TCR alpha and beta constant-region primers primed reverse transcription of RNA.

The cDNA 3' end received a ligated oligonucleotide with a UMI. An equimolar mix of RC1.1 and RC1.2 primed the beta chain across TRBC1 and TRBC2. TCRdb reanalysed the UMI-ligation and nested PCR reads using MiXCR and keeps one entry per CDR3 protein. The sample yields approximately 41,000 distinct CDR3 sequences, about a sixth seen once. The sequencing input was PBMCs spiked with cells of the T cell clone KT2. These receptors were obtained from a human donor.

Details on this clonotype: A read error may produce the germline difference seen at one junction end. The rearrangement joins TRBV4-3 to TRBJ1-2; 8 bases are shared with TRBD1. Germline assignment: CDR1 LGHNA and CDR2 YSLEER. The CDR3 length is 17 residues. This chain's CDR3 is CASSQAGAGGTNYCYTF. Written as DNA, the CDR3 is TGCGCCAGCAGCCAAGCGGGCGCAGGGGGCACTAACTATTGCTACACCTTC.

This clonotype was picked up a small number of times. CDR3 nucleotides: TGTGCCAGCAGCTTGGCCCCGACAGGGGGTAAGAGACAAGCTTTCTTT. This encodes CASSLAPTGGKRQAFF. The genes are TRBV5-6 and TRBJ1-1, with 9 bases aligning to TRBD1. The CDR3 length is 16 residues. Trimming at V came to 0 bases and at J to 9 bases, leaving 12 bases not matched to a gene. Germline-derived CDR1 and CDR2 are SGHDT and YYEEEE.

The chain couples TRBV5-6 to TRBJ1-1; 9 bases line up with TRBD1. This CDR3 is built from 14 residues. Trimming took 2 bases from V and 3 from J; bases not matched to a gene: 2. Germline CDR1 reads SGHDT; CDR2 reads YYEEEE. CDR3 in amino acids: CASSLQGADTEAFF. CDR3 bases: TGTGCCAGCAGCTTACAGGGGGCGGACACTGAAGCTTTCTTT. Variable domain in full (rest from reference TRBV5-6 and TRBJ1-1): DAGVTQSPTHLIKTRGQQVTLRCSPKSGHDTVSWYQQALGQGPQFIFQYYEEEERQRGNFPDRFSGHQFPNYSSELNVNALLLGDSALYLCASSLQGADTEAFFGQGTRLTVV.

This clonotype appeared a few times. This chain uses TRBV11-2 with TRBJ2-1; 7 bases line up with TRBD2. The length of the CDR3 is 15 residues. V dropped 1 base and J dropped 6; count of bases not matched to a gene: 6. The germline V gene encodes CDR1 SGHAT and CDR2 FQNNGV. The DNA of the CDR3 is TGTGCCAGCAGCTTAGTCGGACTAGACGTCAATGAGCAGTTCTTC. Its translation: CASSLVGLDVNEQFF. Based on the CDR3 plus reference TRBV11-2 and TRBJ2-1, the full variable domain is EAGVAQSPRYKIIEKRQSVAFWCNPISGHATLYWYQQILGQGPKLLIQFQNNGVVDDSQLPKDRFSAERLKGVDSTLKIQPAKLEDSAVYLCASSLVGLDVNEQFFGPGTRLTVL.

This clonotype showed up just a few times. The chain has TRBV29-1 and TRBJ1-1, with D perhaps TRBD1 (6 bases). Trimming left V 4 bases short and J 4 bases short, with 19 bases between. The CDR3 is made up of 15 amino acids. Germline V lookup: CDR1 SQVTM, CDR2 ANQGSEA. The CDR3 loop is CSVGFSRGRSTEAFF. In DNA, the CDR3 is TGCAGCGTTGGGTTCTCCAGGGGTAGGAGCACTGAAGCTTTCTTT.

The chain recombines TRBV6-2 or TRBV6-3 with TRBJ2-1; unclear D gene. V was shortened by 0 bases and J by 9 bases, with 9 bases between the two germline ends. Germline V lookup: CDR1 MNHEY, CDR2 SVGEGT. The CDR3 is 13 amino acids. CDR3 sequence: CASSYSSPGEQFF. CDR3 sequence (DNA): TGTGCCAGCAGTTACTCCTCGCCCGGTGAGCAGTTCTTC.

This clonotype was seen at least ten times. This chain joins TRBV10-3 and TRBJ2-6; no definite D call. V was pared by 0 bases and J by 4 bases, with 4 bases between. The CDR3 has 14 residues. Germline V CDR1 and CDR2: ENHRY, SYGVKD. As DNA, the CDR3 is TGTGCCATCAGTGAGTCGGGGGGGGCCAACGTCCTGACTTTC. Protein product: CAISESGGANVLTF.

The sample holds a few counts of this clonotype. The chain combines TRBV6-1 with TRBJ2-7; TRBD1 aligns across 7 bases. Germline lookup yields CDR1 MNHNS and CDR2 SASEGT. The length of the CDR3 is 15 residues. V dropped 5 bases and J dropped 0; count of bases not matched to a gene: 7. CDR3 protein: CASSPEGAGSYEQYF. For the CDR3, the DNA is TGTGCCAGCAGTCCCGAGGGGGCCGGCTCCTACGAGCAGTACTTC.

This clonotype has at least ten counts. V is TRBV20-1 and J is TRBJ2-2; D tentatively fits TRBD1 or TRBD2 (5 bases each). Trimming took 0 bases from V and 5 from J, leaving 13 bases between them. The length of the CDR3 is 15 residues. CDR1 is DFQATT and CDR2 is SNEGSKA in the germline V gene (reference sequence). CDR3 nucleotide sequence: TGCAGTGCTAGAGATCTTTCCAGGGAGACCGGGGAGCTGTTTTTT. It codes for CSARDLSRETGELFF.

This clonotype was seen a few times. The rearrangement uses TRBV5-4 and TRBJ2-2; unclear D gene. V was pared by 2 bases and J by 1 base, with 12 bases between. Germline-derived CDR1 and CDR2 are SGHNT and YYREEE (reference sequence). This CDR3 comprises 16 residues. The CDR3 nucleotides read TGTGCCAGCAGCTTTCCCGGCGTTGGGAACACCGGGGAGCTGTTTTTT. Amino acid sequence: CASSFPGVGNTGELFF.

The chain joins TRBV27 to TRBJ2-1, with 9 bases fitting TRBD2. The germline CDR1 and CDR2 sequences are MNHEY and SMNVEV (reference sequence). There are 15 residues in the CDR3. J gave up 6 bases and V 5 bases, and 8 bases lay outside the gene matches. The CDR3 region is CASSIPGLAPNEQFF. The CDR3 DNA reads TGTGCCAGCAGTATACCGGGACTAGCCCCCAATGAGCAGTTCTTC.

This clonotype was counted between two and nine times. This rearrangement joins TRBV27 to TRBJ2-3; no firm D call. The CDR3 runs 14 residues. Germline V lookup: CDR1 MNHEY, CDR2 SMNVEV (reference sequence). Between the trimmed V and J ends, which lost 3 bases and 4 bases, there was a span of 11 bases. CDR3 protein: CASSFGHTADTQYF. In DNA form, the CDR3 reads TGTGCCAGCAGTTTTGGTCACACAGCAGATACGCAGTATTTT.

The rearrangement links TRBV20-1 to TRBJ2-3; perhaps TRBD1 as D (6 bases). V lost 6 bases and J 0 bases, leaving 19 bases between the germline ends. The CDR3 spans 16 residues. Germline CDR1 is DFQATT and CDR2 is SNEGSKA (reference sequence). The CDR3 nucleotides are TGCAGTGCCAAGCAACGGGGACACTCTAGCACAGATACGCAGTATTTT. Translating it yields CSAKQRGHSSTDTQYF.

The chain combines TRBV27 with TRBJ2-6; tentatively, D is TRBD1 or TRBD2 (6 bases each). This CDR3 has 16 residues. The germline CDR1 and CDR2 sequences are MNHEY and SMNVEV (reference sequence). The ends were cut back, 5 bases at V and 4 bases at J, with 15 bases in the middle. CDR3 amino acids: CASSATGAGGANVLTF. Here the CDR3 DNA reads TGTGCCAGCAGTGCCACGGGGGCAGGAGGGGCCAACGTCCTGACTTTC.

The sample holds many counts of this clonotype. The J gene is TRBJ2-7, the V gene TRBV20-1; 9 bases are a match to TRBD2. The trim removed 3 bases at V and 4 bases at J, leaving 4 bases unmatched. CDR3 length: 13 residues. From germline, CDR1 is DFQATT and CDR2 SNEGSKA (reference sequence). CDR3 DNA sequence: TGCAGTGCTAGTGGGGGACTAGCTTACGAGCAGTACTTC. It specifies CSASGGLAYEQYF.

This clonotype was seen many times. The chain employs TRBV15 and TRBJ2-5; D is perhaps TRBD1 or TRBD2 (5 bases each). CDR1 and CDR2 (germline): LNHNV, YYDKDF (reference sequence). V dropped 1 base and J dropped 5 bases, with 11 bases sitting between them. The CDR3 contains 14 residues. The CDR3 nucleotides read TGTGCCACCAGCAGAGGGCCGAGGGGTGAGACCCAGTACTTC. It specifies CATSRGPRGETQYF. The variable domain in full, completed from reference TRBV15 and TRBJ2-5, reads DAMVIQNPRYQVTQFGKPVTLSCSQTLNHNVMYWYQQKSSQAPKLLFHYYDKDFNNEADTPDNFQSRRPNTSFCFLDIRSPGLGDTAMYLCATSRGPRGETQYFGPGTRLLVL.

This sequence joins TRBV13 and TRBJ2-6; 9 bases match TRBD1. The junction had 9 bases not matched to a gene; V was cut back by 4 bases and J by 2 bases. Germline CDR1 and CDR2: PRHDT and FYEKMQ (reference sequence). There are 18 residues in the CDR3. Here the CDR3 DNA reads TGTGCCAGCAGCTCCAGTCCCGGGACAGGGACTGGGGCCAACGTCCTGACTTTC. This codes for CASSSSPGTGTGANVLTF.

The rearrangement links TRBV6-2 or TRBV6-3 to TRBJ2-5; D might be TRBD1 (6 bases). CDR3 length: 13 residues. V lost 8 bases, J lost 4 bases, and 14 bases lay in between. Per the germline V gene, CDR1 is MNHEY and CDR2 is SVGEGT. The CDR3 DNA is TGTGCCAGCGTGCCAGGGGTAAGAGAGACCCAGTACTTC. It specifies CASVPGVRETQYF.

CDR3 sequence: CSARDLTTANYGYTF. As DNA, the CDR3 is TGCAGTGCTAGAGACCTCACGACAGCTAACTATGGCTACACCTTC. This rearrangement joins TRBV20-1 to TRBJ1-2; weak D call: TRBD1 (5 bases). Trimming cost V 0 bases and J 0 bases, with 11 bases left between them. Germline CDR1 and CDR2: DFQATT and SNEGSKA (reference sequence). The CDR3 totals 15 residues.

This clonotype has just a few counts. The chain couples TRBV5-1 to TRBJ2-1; 7 nucleotides match TRBD2. After removal of 4 bases from V and 8 bases from J, the junction contained 15 bases not matched to a gene. This CDR3 is built from 16 residues. Germline CDR1 reads SGHRS; CDR2 reads YFSETQ. CDR3 nucleotides: TGCGCCAGCAGCGTACTACCGGGACTATCCTCCGATGAGCAGTTCTTC. Translation gives CASSVLPGLSSDEQFF.

This clonotype was seen at least ten times. The V call is TRBV19, the J call TRBJ2-1; 8 bases agree with TRBD2. Germline V gene sequence: CDR1 LNHDA, CDR2 SQIVND (reference sequence). The V segment lost 3 bases and the J segment 9 bases; nucleotides outside the gene matches: 10. CDR3 length: 15 amino acids. The CDR3 sequence is CASSMGPGGAGEQFF. The CDR3 bases are TGTGCCAGTAGTATGGGTCCCGGGGGGGCCGGTGAGCAGTTCTTC.

This clonotype showed up many times. The chain couples TRBV20-1 to TRBJ2-3; D unclear. In germline, CDR1 is DFQATT, CDR2 SNEGSKA (reference sequence). Trimming stripped 6 bases from V and 2 bases from J, with 6 bases between. This CDR3 has 11 residues. CDR3 protein: CSAGPTDTQYF. In nucleotides, the CDR3 is TGCAGTGCAGGCCCCACAGATACGCAGTATTTT.